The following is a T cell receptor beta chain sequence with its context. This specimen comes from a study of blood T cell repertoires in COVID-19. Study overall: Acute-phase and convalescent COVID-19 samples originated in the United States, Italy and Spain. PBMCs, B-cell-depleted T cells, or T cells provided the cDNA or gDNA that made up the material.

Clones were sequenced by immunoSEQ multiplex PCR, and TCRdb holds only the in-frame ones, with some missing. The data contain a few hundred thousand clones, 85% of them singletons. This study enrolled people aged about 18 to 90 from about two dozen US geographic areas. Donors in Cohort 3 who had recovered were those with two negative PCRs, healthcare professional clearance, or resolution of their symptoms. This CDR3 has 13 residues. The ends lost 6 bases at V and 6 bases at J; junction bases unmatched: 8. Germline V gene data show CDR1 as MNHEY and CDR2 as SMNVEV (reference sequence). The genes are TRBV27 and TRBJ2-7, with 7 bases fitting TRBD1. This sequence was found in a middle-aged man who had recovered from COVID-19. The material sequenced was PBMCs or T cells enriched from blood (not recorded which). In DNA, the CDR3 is TGTGCCAGCAGGCTGACAGGGTCGAGCGAGCAGTACTTC. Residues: CASRLTGSSEQYF.